The clone carrying this T cell receptor (beta chain) was counted many times. Its matching antigen is unknown. Trimming stripped 4 bases from V and 4 bases from J, with 12 bases between. This CDR3 is built from 14 residues. Germline V CDR1 and CDR2: KGHDR, SFDVKD. Amplified regions were TCR beta CDR3 sequences from RNA transcripts. RT-PCR in the first round (using the HTBI primer set) targeted the TCR CDR3. TCRdb reprocessed the multiplex PCR reads via MiXCR and lists one record per CDR3 protein. The sample includes under 450,000 distinct CDR3 sequences, 15% to 17% of them seen just once. Diagnosis of hyperthyroidism was new in patients aged 18 to 65, and its duration was under 2 months. The data were taken from a study of T cells in Graves' hyperthyroidism and ophthalmopathy. The study's findings and limits: Ophthalmopathy and stable hyperthyroidism were separated by a 13 V-J model.

The TCR comes from a woman under 30 with Graves' hyperthyroidism. The sequenced sample consisted of blood. This chain joins TRBV24-1 and TRBJ1-2; D remains ambiguous. The chain's CDR3 is CATSDPGRIYGYTF. CDR3 sequence (DNA): TGTGCCACCAGTGACCCCGGACGGATCTATGGCTACACCTTC.